Listed below are T cell receptor beta chains from one sample, sequenced in a study of T cell responses to AZD1222 COVID-19 vaccine. The assay was immunoSEQ multiplex PCR, and TCRdb's table has in-frame clones only and misses some. The sample contains roughly 80,000 clones, roughly four fifths of which appear only once. The sequencing here drew on peripheral blood, taken on day 0 of AZD1222 vaccination. Receptors were obtained from an adult in good health. CDR3s include the opening cysteine and the closing phenylalanine or tryptophan. A D gene is named only where the DNA matches it firmly. Expanded clones are given a class, and other clones once, few, many or no size at all.

>.|TRBJ1-2|TRBD1|TRBV27
TGTGCCAGCAGACTACAGGGGGAGGGGGGCTACACCTTC
CASRLQGEGGYTF
>.|TRBJ2-2|.|TRBV6-6
TGTGCCAGCAGCCTGGTCCGGGGCGAAACCGGGGAGCTGTTTTTT
CASSLVRGETGELFF
>.|TRBJ1-1|.|TRBV29-1
TGCAGCGTTGGGGTGAACACTGAAGCTTTCTTT
CSVGVNTEAFF
>.|TRBJ1-5|.|TRBV12-3/TRBV12-4
TGTGCCAGCAGTTTACCAGGGAGTTCCCAGCATTTT
CASSLPGSSQHF
>once|TRBJ1-2|.|TRBV5-1
TGCGCCAGCAGCCTGGAGACAGGCTCGATAGATGGCTACACCTTC
CASSLETGSIDGYTF
>once|TRBJ2-3|.|TRBV11-2
TGTGCCAGCAGCCGCAACGCAATCACAGATACGCAGTATTTT
CASSRNAITDTQYF
>.|TRBJ1-5|.|TRBV6-2/TRBV6-3
TGTGCCAGCAGACCTCACAGGGAGGAGAAGCCCCAGCATTTT
CASRPHREEKPQHF
>once|TRBJ2-4|TRBD2|TRBV5-5
TGTGCCAGCAGCCCCGGGACTAGCGGAGATAACGGGTCCAAAAACATTCAGTACTTC
CASSPGTSGDNGSKNIQYF
>.|TRBJ2-7|TRBD1|TRBV5-4
TGTGCCAGCAGCCAGAAACAGGGGAGCTCCTACGAGCAGTACTTC
CASSQKQGSSYEQYF
>.|TRBJ2-1|.|TRBV7-2
TGTGCCAGCAGTTGGGGCCCCTACAATGAGCAGTTCTTC
CASSWGPYNEQFF
>.|TRBJ2-3|.|TRBV5-6
TGTGCCAGCAGCTTGGATGAGGGTTTAACAGATACGCAGTATTTT
CASSLDEGLTDTQYF
>.|TRBJ2-3|TRBD2|TRBV9
TGTGCCAGCAGCGGAAGAAGCGGGAGGTCCACAGATACGCAGTATTTT
CASSGRSGRSTDTQYF
>.|TRBJ2-5|TRBD2|TRBV11-3
TGTGCCAGCAGCCTCCAGACTAGCGGGAACCAACAAGAGACCCAGTACTTC
CASSLQTSGNQQETQYF
>few|TRBJ1-5|.|TRBV6-5
TGTGCCAGCAGCCAAGACAGGTCCGGGCAGCCCCAGCATTTT
CASSQDRSGQPQHF
>.|TRBJ2-7|TRBD1|TRBV7-2
TGTGCCAGCAGCTCAAGACAGGGCCCCTACGAGCAGTACTTC
CASSSRQGPYEQYF
>.|TRBJ1-2|.|TRBV6-5
TGTGCCAGCAGTCGCCGCGGGGACGCAAACTATGGCTACACCTTC
CASSRRGDANYGYTF
>few|TRBJ2-2|TRBD1|TRBV19
TGTGCCAGTAGTAGGACAGGGCGGACCGGGGAGCTGTTTTTT
CASSRTGRTGELFF
>.|TRBJ1-1|.|TRBV7-3
TGTGCCAGCAGCTTATGGTTGAACACTGAAGCTTTCTTT
CASSLWLNTEAFF
>.|TRBJ2-7|.|TRBV6-5
TGTGCCAGCAGTTCAGGGACCTACGAGCAGTACTTC
CASSSGTYEQYF
>.|TRBJ1-6|.|TRBV5-4
TGTGCCAGCAGCTCCTCGTGGGGAGGCAATTCACCCCTCCACTTT
CASSSSWGGNSPLHF
>once|TRBJ1-1|TRBD1|TRBV18
TGTGCCAGCTCACCCGCACGACGACAGGGGAGGGATTCTGAAGCTTTCTTT
CASSPARRQGRDSEAFF
>.|TRBJ2-3|.|TRBV10-3
TGTGCCATCAGCCCCGGAGGGGACACAGATACGCAGTATTTT
CAISPGGDTDTQYF
>.|TRBJ1-5|TRBD1|TRBV5-8
TGTGCCAGCACCAGACAGGGTTTTGCGCCCCAGCATTTT
CASTRQGFAPQHF
>.|TRBJ1-2|.|TRBV12-5
TGTGCTAGTGGTTCGCGGACATTTGGCTACACCTTC
CASGSRTFGYTF
>.|TRBJ1-5|.|TRBV6-2/TRBV6-3
TGTGCCAGCAGTTACATCTCAGGAGATCAGCCCCAGCATTTT
CASSYISGDQPQHF
>.|TRBJ1-3|.|TRBV5-1
TGCGCCAGCAGCTTTAGTTACAGGGACTCTGGAAACACCATATATTTT
CASSFSYRDSGNTIYF
>.|TRBJ2-2|.|TRBV7-9
TGTGCCAGCAGCGCCAGCGGCACCGGGGAGCTGTTTTTT
CASSASGTGELFF
>.|TRBJ2-7|TRBD2|TRBV19
TGTGCCAGTAGTATCCGGGAGGGTATTTACGAGCAGTACTTC
CASSIREGIYEQYF
>.|TRBJ2-4|TRBD1|TRBV19
TGTGCCAGTAGCCACCGTCCAGGGGGTGGGTCCAAAAACATTCAGTACTTC
CASSHRPGGGSKNIQYF
>.|TRBJ1-2|.|TRBV4-3
TGCGCCAGCAGCGAAAATGTAGGGTATGGCTACACCTTC
CASSENVGYGYTF
>few|TRBJ1-2|TRBD1|TRBV29-1
TGCAGCGGCTGGACAGGATCGGGCTACACCTTC
CSGWTGSGYTF
>.|TRBJ1-1|TRBD1|TRBV6-5
TGTGCCAGCAGAACAGGGGGGATCCCTGAAGCTTTCTTT
CASRTGGIPEAFF
>.|TRBJ1-2|.|TRBV7-3
TGTGCCAGCAGCTTATACGGGGGCTATGGCTACACCTTC
CASSLYGGYGYTF
>once|TRBJ1-2|.|TRBV29-1
TGCAGCGTTGAACCTGGAACCTTC
CSVEPGTF
>.|TRBJ2-1|TRBD2|TRBV5-4
TGTGCCAGCAGCTTTGGTGGAGCCGGGGGGGCATACAATGAGCAGTTCTTC
CASSFGGAGGAYNEQFF
>few|TRBJ1-1|.|TRBV7-2
TGTGCCAGCTGCCCGGGGATGAACACTGAAGCTTTCTTT
CASCPGMNTEAFF
>.|TRBJ2-3|TRBD2|TRBV5-1
TGCGCCAGCAGCTTGAGCGGGACCGTCGCAGATACGCAGTATTTT
CASSLSGTVADTQYF
>few|TRBJ1-4|TRBD1|TRBV4-1
TGCGCCAGCAGCCAAGCCGGACAGGTGAGGGGAGATGGACTGTTTTTT
CASSQAGQVRGDGLFF
>once|TRBJ1-2|.|TRBV6-5
TGTGCCAGCAACCCGGGAGGCCCTGGCTATGGCTACACCTTC
CASNPGGPGYGYTF
>few|TRBJ1-2|.|TRBV7-2
TGTGCCAGCAGCCAAACGCCCCCCCAGGGCCATGGCTACACCTTC
CASSQTPPQGHGYTF
>.|TRBJ1-5|.|TRBV12-3/TRBV12-4
TGTGCCAGCAGTTTGCTGGGAAGTCAGCCCCAGCATTTT
CASSLLGSQPQHF
>.|TRBJ2-2|TRBD1|TRBV11-3
TGTGCCAGCAGCTATAGGACAGGGGGCACCGGGGAGCTGTTTTTT
CASSYRTGGTGELFF
>few|TRBJ2-5|.|TRBV29-1
TGCAGCGTTCGAGGGTCCCAGGGAGGTAACCAAGAGACCCAGTACTTC
CSVRGSQGGNQETQYF
>.|TRBJ2-7|.|TRBV12-3/TRBV12-4
TGTGCCAGCAGTCCTCTCTTCGGCTACGAGCAGTACTTC
CASSPLFGYEQYF